This T cell receptor beta chain was sequenced in a study of CXCR4 blockade with PD-1 therapy in pancreatic cancer (dated 2019 in TCRdb). In the study overall: Multiplex immunohistochemistry and TCRbeta immunosequencing of resected pancreatic ductal adenocarcinoma were combined in the study with ex vivo slice culture in which PD-1 and CXCR4 blockade were tested. Two geographically distinct regions were TCR-sequenced from each of about six tumors to assess intratumoral heterogeneity. Results and caveats for the whole study, not just this receptor: Amino acid clone frequency correlated strongly with the number of distinct nucleotide rearrangements encoding it, suggesting convergent selection by common tumor antigens. Tumors showed clonal expansion, with mean productive clonality approximately 0.14 versus 0.053 in healthy blood, but clonality did not correlate with survival. Only TCRbeta chains were sequenced, so true antigen-specificity overlap of convergent dominant clones remained unconfirmed pending paired alpha-beta single-cell sequencing.

The archived tumor blocks came from patients who had not received neoadjuvant therapy before resection. In the preserved-tissue arm, the study used 30 or so surgical resection samples taken from some 25 pancreatic ductal adenocarcinoma patients who had not previously been treated. DNA for the resection arm was extracted from ten 5-micron curls of FFPE tumor lying next to the multiplex immunohistochemistry slide. Extracted DNA was used for immunosequencing of TCRbeta CDR3 regions with the immunoSEQ Assay at Adaptive Biotechnologies. Processing in the source paper ran as follows. To measure the absolute abundance of each unique TCRbeta CDR3, the sequences were collapsed and filtered. Clonality was calculated as 1 minus Pielou's evenness, with only productive in-frame rearrangements included in the computation. For regional overlap, the top 100 nucleotide rearrangements were followed across paired samples, and the Morisita index was used to compare paired samples against unrelated samples. Convergence of nucleotide rearrangements onto identical amino acid sequences was assessed with the immunoSEQ Rearrangement Details tool. The clones in this table, taken by TCRdb from immuneACCESS, are in-frame only. Not every clone is retained; where verified, under half of the shortfall comes from an unresolved V gene, and the cause of the rest is unknown. Clonal size and the V and J genes are those of that table, whereas D and trimming came from the DNA. This sample is represented by over 15,000 clones; over 60% of them were singletons. The ten largest clones represent 4.5% to 7.5% of the sample.

A remark on this clone: Which antigen it targets is not known. No base-level quality is on record; no much larger clone is a single base apart.

CDR1 and CDR2 are drawn from the germline V gene: MDHEN, SYDVKM. Trimming removed 5 bases from V and 4 bases from J; the gene matches leave 10 bases unexplained. From the cysteine through the phenylalanine, the CDR3 covers 15 amino acids. Solely the CDR3 DNA is kept, with 45 bases framed from the first base. This clonotype was sampled from a human donor with pancreatic ductal adenocarcinoma. The sample comprised tumor tissue. The rearranged chain carries TRBV28 and TRBJ2-7; the central 8 bases match TRBD2. The nucleotide sequence is given as TGTGCCAGCAGTCCCCCAACGGGAGGGCCGTACGAGCAGTACTTC. The encoded protein is CASSPPTGGPYEQYF.